These 23 T cell receptor beta chains were all obtained from the same sample, sequenced in a study of T cell responses to AZD1222 COVID-19 vaccine. Sequencing was performed with immunoSEQ multiplex PCR; in TCRdb, only in-frame clones are kept and a portion is missing. In the table there are around 110,000 clones, 85% to 95% of which are singletons. Sequencing used peripheral blood, obtained 28 days after the second AZD1222 dose. Receptors were obtained from an adult who received the AZD1222 COVID-19 vaccine.

The chain uses TRBV10-1 and TRBJ1-1, with a weak D call TRBD1 (5 bases). The CDR3 totals 15 residues. From germline, CDR1 is WNHNN and CDR2 SYGVQD (reference sequence). The germline V and J ends were trimmed by 3 bases and 0 bases, with 11 bases remaining between them. CDR3: CASSDRIGVNTEAFF. The CDR3 nucleotides read TGCGCCAGCAGTGATAGGATAGGGGTGAACACTGAAGCTTTCTTT.

The chain joins TRBV5-1 to TRBJ1-4; TRBD1 agrees at 10 bases. Trimming at V came to 2 bases and at J to 8 bases, leaving 9 bases not matched to a gene. This CDR3 has 16 amino acids. Germline V CDR1 and CDR2: SGHRS, YFSETQ. CDR3 sequence: CASSFTPGTGVEKLFF. As DNA, the CDR3 is TGCGCCAGCAGCTTCACGCCCGGGACAGGGGTCGAAAAACTGTTTTTT.

In its sample, this clone was seen a few times. The rearrangement links TRBV19 to TRBJ1-1, with D maybe TRBD1 (5 bases). This CDR3 spans 13 amino acids. Trimming took 7 bases from V and 5 from J, leaving 14 bases between them. Germline lookup yields CDR1 LNHDA and CDR2 SQIVND (reference sequence). For the CDR3, the DNA is TGTGCCAGTAAGTCTAGTCGGGGGACTGAAGCTTTCTTT. The encoded protein is CASKSSRGTEAFF.

The J gene is TRBJ2-1, the V gene TRBV3-1 (or the pseudogene TRBV3-2); 7 nucleotides match TRBD2. CDR3 length: 14 amino acids. CDR1 is LGHDT, CDR2 YNNKEL, per germline (reference sequence). With 4 bases clipped from V and 2 bases from J, the junction kept 2 bases outside the gene matches. The CDR3 DNA reads TGTGCCAGCAGCCCAAGCGGGGCCTACAATGAGCAGTTCTTC. Translating gives CASSPSGAYNEQFF.

The chain joins TRBV7-9 to TRBJ1-6; D might be TRBD1 (6 bases). This CDR3 is 13 amino acids long. Trimming left V 7 bases short and J 7 bases short, with 11 bases between. The germline V gene encodes CDR1 SEHNR and CDR2 FQNEAQ (reference sequence). Written as DNA, the CDR3 is TGTGCCAGCACACAGGGATTCAATTCACCCCTCCACTTT. Its protein is CASTQGFNSPLHF.

This clone was found once. Here the CDR3 DNA reads TGTGCCAGCAGTGACCGGGACTTCCCCACAGATACGCAGTATTTT. Translated: CASSDRDFPTDTQYF. The genes are TRBV6-4 and TRBJ2-3, with D possibly TRBD2 on 6 matching bases. Germline-derived CDR1 and CDR2 are MRHNA and SNTAGT. V gave up 2 bases and J gave up 2 bases, with 11 bases separating them. CDR3 size: 15 residues.

This clone was recorded only once. The chain recombines TRBV19 with TRBJ1-5; perhaps TRBD1 as D (6 bases). CDR1 and CDR2 from the germline V gene are LNHDA and SQIVND (reference sequence). V was shortened by 2 bases and J by 4 bases, with 21 bases between the two germline ends. The CDR3 has 18 amino acids. CDR3 amino acids: CASSITQGSGGWNQPQHF. As DNA, the CDR3 is TGTGCCAGTAGTATAACGCAGGGGTCTGGTGGTTGGAATCAGCCCCAGCATTTT.

CDR3 in DNA: TGTGCCAGCAGGCAGGACGGGGAGCTGTTTTTT. Protein product: CASRQDGELFF. This chain joins TRBV25-1 and TRBJ2-2; D is ambiguous. Deletions cut 6 bases from V and 7 bases from J, with 6 bases between. The CDR3 sequence is 11 residues long. Germline V gene lookup returns CDR1 MGHDK and CDR2 SYGVNS.

The chain has TRBV7-3 and TRBJ2-3; D call uncertain. Trimming cost V 2 bases and J 6 bases, with 9 bases left between them. CDR3 length equals 13 residues. Germline values: CDR1 SGHTA, CDR2 FQGTGA. CDR3 DNA sequence: TGTGCCAGCAGCTTATCCCCTTTGGATACGCAGTATTTT. This translates into CASSLSPLDTQYF.

The chain has TRBV4-1 and TRBJ2-1; 10 nucleotides agree with TRBD1. Unmatched junction bases numbered 8, after V lost 3 bases and J lost 6 bases. CDR1 MGHRA and CDR2 YSYEKL come from the germline V gene. This CDR3 is 16 amino acids long. CDR3 bases: TGCGCCAGCAGCCACCCCCCGGGACAGGGGTTCAATGAGCAGTTCTTC. Its protein product is CASSHPPGQGFNEQFF.

This clone was seen just once. The genes are TRBV20-1 and TRBJ1-5, with D maybe TRBD1 (6 bases). Germline V gives CDR1 DFQATT, CDR2 SNEGSKA (reference sequence). This CDR3 contains 15 residues. Trimming removed 3 bases at V and 7 bases at J, with 19 bases between. This CDR3 is CSASRTQGIGQPQHF. The CDR3, as DNA: TGCAGTGCTAGTAGGACGCAGGGGATAGGGCAGCCCCAGCATTTT.

The chain uses TRBV18 and TRBJ1-5, with 10 bases identical to TRBD1. The CDR3 consists of 14 residues. The V and J ends lost 7 bases and 7 bases, in that order; junction bases with no gene match: 7. Per the germline V gene, CDR1 is KGHSH and CDR2 is LQKENI. In nucleotides, the CDR3 is TGTGCCAGCTGGACAGGGGGATCGGAGCAGCCCCAGCATTTT. Its protein is CASWTGGSEQPQHF.

The rearrangement uses TRBV2 and TRBJ2-7; D gene ambiguous. V lost 2 bases to trimming and J lost 2 bases, with 10 bases between them. This CDR3 region has 14 residues. Looked up from germline, CDR1 is SNHLY and CDR2 is FYNNEI. CDR3 in DNA: TGTGCCAGCAGTGAATTCGATTTAGCCTACGAGCAGTACTTC. This encodes CASSEFDLAYEQYF.

The chain uses TRBV21-1 and TRBJ2-3; no DNA check was done on the table's D call, TRBD2. TRBV21-1 is termed a pseudogene. The CDR3 has 17 amino acids. This chain's CDR3 is CASSKGREREGTDTQYF. CDR3 sequence (DNA): TGTGCCAGCAGCAAGGGCCGGGAGCGGGAGGGCACAGATACGCAGTATTTT.

Only one count was recorded for this clone. V is TRBV5-1 and J is TRBJ2-7, with D possibly being TRBD1 (6 bases). Germline values: CDR1 SGHRS, CDR2 YFSETQ. The CDR3 has 13 residues. Trimming shortened V by 0 bases and J by 8 bases, and 12 bases separated the two germline ends. The CDR3 loop reads CASSLENRVKQYF. The CDR3 bases are TGCGCCAGCAGCTTGGAAAACAGGGTAAAGCAGTACTTC.

The CDR3 loop is CASSYGQPSYGYTF. The DNA of the CDR3 is TGTGCCAGCAGTTACGGACAGCCCAGCTATGGCTACACCTTC. J is TRBJ1-2 and V is TRBV6-5; D is possibly TRBD1 (6 bases). Germline V gives CDR1 MNHEY, CDR2 SVGAGI. The CDR3 spans 14 residues. Trimming left V 2 bases short and J 4 bases short, with 11 bases between.

V is TRBV27 and J is TRBJ2-3, with D perhaps matching TRBD2 (6 bases). The CDR3 has 15 amino acids. Trimming cost V 3 bases and J 1 base, with 11 bases left between them. Germline lookup yields CDR1 MNHEY and CDR2 SMNVEV (reference sequence). The CDR3 loop is CASSFMVAGTDTQYF. In DNA form, the CDR3 reads TGTGCCAGCAGTTTCATGGTAGCGGGCACAGATACGCAGTATTTT.

The chain carries TRBV18 and TRBJ2-7; 11 bases agree with TRBD1. The V gene end was trimmed by 6 bases and the J gene end by 5 bases; junction bases not matched to a gene: 3. CDR1 and CDR2 from the germline V gene are KGHSH and LQKENI. CDR3 length: 13 amino acids. CDR3 loop: CASSRTGGHEQYF. CDR3 DNA sequence: TGTGCCAGCTCGCGGACAGGGGGCCACGAGCAGTACTTC.

This rearrangement joins TRBV14 to TRBJ2-7, with D hard to call. Trimming shortened V by 4 bases and J by 13 bases, and 8 bases separated the two germline ends. In germline, CDR1 is SGHDN, CDR2 FVKESK. CDR3 length equals 9 residues. CDR3 sequence: CASSRRGYF. CDR3 bases: TGTGCCAGCAGCCGGAGAGGCTACTTC.

The chain combines TRBV27 with TRBJ2-7, with 9 bases aligning to TRBD2. Germline-derived CDR1 and CDR2 are MNHEY and SMNVEV (reference sequence). Losses at the gene ends were 1 base for V and 6 bases for J; bases not matched to a gene: 7. The CDR3 is 15 amino acids. CDR3 DNA: TGTGCCAGCAGTTTATGGGGTAGCGGGAGTGGCGAGCAGTACTTC. Translation gives CASSLWGSGSGEQYF.

The rearrangement joins TRBV9 to TRBJ2-1, with D possibly called TRBD1 or TRBD2 (5 bases each). Trimming left V 0 bases short and J 6 bases short, with 16 bases between. The V gene's germline CDR1 is SGDLS and CDR2 YYNGEE. This CDR3 is 16 amino acids long. The CDR3 is CASSVAGRTAGNEQFF. In nucleotides, the CDR3 is TGTGCCAGCAGCGTAGCGGGGCGGACGGCGGGCAATGAGCAGTTCTTC.

CDR3 residues: CASSSREGTEAFF. The CDR3 DNA follows: TGTGCCAGCAGTTCCCGTGAGGGCACTGAAGCTTTCTTT. The chain employs TRBV12-3 or TRBV12-4 and TRBJ1-1; D not certain. This CDR3 has 13 amino acids. Trimming removed 4 bases from V and 4 bases from J, with 10 bases in between.

The chain employs TRBV5-5 and TRBJ1-1, with TRBD1 matching over 7 bases. After removal of 1 base from V and 5 bases from J, the junction contained 5 bases not matched to a gene. Germline V lookup: CDR1 SGHKS, CDR2 YYEKEE (reference sequence). This CDR3 region has 14 residues. The CDR3 spells CASSLRQGGTEAFF. CDR3 in DNA: TGTGCCAGCAGCTTGAGACAGGGAGGGACTGAAGCTTTCTTT.